This TCR beta chain stems from a study of blood T cell repertoires in COVID-19. The overall study: PBMCs, B-cell-depleted T cells, or T cells were the source of the cDNA or gDNA that made up the material.

Which cohort a participant joined came from the clinical history participants gave. Assay: immunoSEQ multiplex PCR; the TCRdb copy retains only in-frame clones and omits some. This table has hundreds of thousands of clones, around 90% appearing once. The receptor was isolated from a man younger than 45 who had been exposed to COVID-19. The material sequenced was PBMCs or T cells enriched from blood (not recorded which).

The CDR3 DNA follows: TGCGCCAGCAGCTCGACGTTGGCGACAGGGAGCACCGGGGAGCTGTTTTTT. Protein: CASSSTLATGSTGELFF. The J gene is TRBJ2-2, the V gene TRBV5-1, with 7 bases fitting TRBD1. V lost 3 bases and J lost 4; bases outside the gene matches: 12. Germline V gives CDR1 SGHRS, CDR2 YFSETQ. The CDR3 covers 17 residues. Together with reference TRBV5-1 and TRBJ2-2, the CDR3 gives the full variable domain: KAGVTQTPRYLIKTRGQQVTLSCSPISGHRSVSWYQQTPGQGLQFLFEYFSETQRNKGNFPGRFSGRQFSNSRSEMNVSTLELGDSALYLCASSSTLATGSTGELFFGEGSRLTVL.